This T cell receptor (beta chain) was identified during a study of cytomegalovirus exposure and HLA in healthy donors. In the PCR, 60 Vbeta and 13 Jbeta primers were used. The data were produced by immunoSEQ multiplex PCR, yet TCRdb's version contains in-frame clones alone and is incomplete. The top ten hold 1.3% to 1.5% of the sample, which has about 120,000 clones, around 73% seen once. Trimming took 6 bases from V and 1 from J; bases not matched to a gene: 6. There are 15 residues in the CDR3. Germline V gene data show CDR1 as LNHDA and CDR2 as SQIVND (reference sequence). Findings and caveats of the study: Only CMV serostatus was available as immune exposure information. Later on, an analysis showed TCR association rates differing by HLA locus, with DRB1 the most and HLA-C the fewest. A missense variant in DCLRE1C was later tied to TCR beta V- and J-gene trimming. Reported findings show TCR beta sequences accurately forecast HLA-A and HLA-B alleles in most subjects.

Turning to this clone: As yet, its antigen is unknown. Other DNA sequences within the sample encode an identical CDR3.

The genes are TRBV19 and TRBJ1-5; 7 bases are a match to TRBD1. This receptor was obtained from a female donor in good health and CMV-seronegative. The sequenced material came from PBMCs. CDR3 region: CASRITGVSNQPQHF. The CDR3 DNA follows: TGTGCCAGTAGAATAACAGGGGTGAGCAATCAGCCCCAGCATTTT. The full variable domain, completed using reference TRBV19 and TRBJ1-5, is DGGITQSPKYLFRKEGQNVTLSCEQNLNHDAMYWYRQDPGQGLRLIYYSQIVNDFQKGDIAEGYSVSREKKESFPLTVTSAQKNPTAFYLCASRITGVSNQPQHFGDGTRLSIL.